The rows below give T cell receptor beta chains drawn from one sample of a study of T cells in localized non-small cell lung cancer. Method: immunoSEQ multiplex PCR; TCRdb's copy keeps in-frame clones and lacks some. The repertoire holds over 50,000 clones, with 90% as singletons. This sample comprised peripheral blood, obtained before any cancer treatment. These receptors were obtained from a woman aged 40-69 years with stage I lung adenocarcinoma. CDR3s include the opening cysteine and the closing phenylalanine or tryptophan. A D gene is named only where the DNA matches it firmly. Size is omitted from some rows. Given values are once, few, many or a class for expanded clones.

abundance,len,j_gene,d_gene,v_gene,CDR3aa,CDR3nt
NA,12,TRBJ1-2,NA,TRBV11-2,CASSLGKNGYTF,TGTGCCAGCAGCTTAGGGAAAAATGGCTACACCTTC
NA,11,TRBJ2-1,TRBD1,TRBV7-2,CASSSDRRCFF,TGTGCCAGCAGCTCGGACAGGAGATGTTTCTTC
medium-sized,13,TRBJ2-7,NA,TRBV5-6,CASSLGGSNEQYF,TGTGCCAGCAGCTTGGGTGGGTCAAACGAGCAGTACTTC
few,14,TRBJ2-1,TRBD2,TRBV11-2,CASTAGVSTHEQFF,TGTGCCAGCACCGCGGGGGTAAGTACCCATGAGCAGTTCTTC
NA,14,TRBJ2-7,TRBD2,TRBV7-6,CASSLTSDFGEQYF,TGTGCCAGCAGCTTGACTAGCGATTTCGGAGAGCAGTACTTC
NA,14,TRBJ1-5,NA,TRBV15,CATSRGRLNQPQHF,TGTGCCACCAGCAGAGGCAGGCTGAATCAGCCCCAGCATTTT
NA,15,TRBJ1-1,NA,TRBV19,CASSIGGAGVTEAFF,TGTGCCAGTAGTATTGGGGGCGCGGGGGTCACTGAAGCTTTCTTT
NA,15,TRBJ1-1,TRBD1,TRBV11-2,CASSRPTGGEAEAFF,TGTGCCAGCAGCCGTCCGACAGGGGGCGAGGCTGAAGCTTTCTTT
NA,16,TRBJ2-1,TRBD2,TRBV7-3,CASSLNSGVVLDEQFF,TGTGCCAGCAGCTTAAATAGCGGGGTTGTTTTGGATGAGCAGTTCTTC
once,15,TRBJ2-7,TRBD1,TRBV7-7,CASSLGRGSSYEQYF,TGTGCTAGCAGCTTAGGCAGGGGGAGCTCCTACGAGCAGTACTTC
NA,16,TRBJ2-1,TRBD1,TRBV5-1,CASSLELDRGVDEQFF,TGCGCCAGCAGCTTGGAGTTGGACAGGGGGGTCGATGAGCAGTTCTTC
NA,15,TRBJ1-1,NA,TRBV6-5,CASSYFGLPNTEAFF,TGTGCCAGCAGTTACTTTGGGCTGCCGAACACTGAAGCTTTCTTT
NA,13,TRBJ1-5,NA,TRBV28,CASSFIWNQPQHF,TGTGCCAGCAGTTTTATCTGGAATCAGCCCCAGCATTTT
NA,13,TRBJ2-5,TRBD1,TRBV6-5,CASSLDRVETQYF,TGTGCCAGCAGTCTCGACAGGGTGGAGACCCAGTACTTC
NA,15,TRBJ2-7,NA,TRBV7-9,CASSLARNRNYEQYF,TGTGCCAGCAGCTTAGCCAGGAATCGCAACTACGAGCAGTACTTC
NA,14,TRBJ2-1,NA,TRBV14,CASSQTGVLNEQFF,TGTGCCAGCAGCCAAACGGGAGTGTTGAATGAGCAGTTCTTC
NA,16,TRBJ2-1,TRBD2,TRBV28,CASSPSLAGGYNEQFF,TGTGCCAGCAGCCCAAGTTTAGCGGGGGGGTACAATGAGCAGTTCTTC
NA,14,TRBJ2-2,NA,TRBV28,CASSQGGDTGELFF,TGTGCCAGCAGTCAAGGGGGTGACACCGGGGAGCTGTTTTTT
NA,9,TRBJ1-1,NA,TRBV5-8,CASSAEAFF,TGTGCCAGCAGCGCCGAAGCTTTCTTT
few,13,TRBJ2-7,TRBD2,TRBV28,CASSPGLAGEQYF,TGTGCCAGCAGTCCGGGACTAGCCGGCGAGCAGTACTTC
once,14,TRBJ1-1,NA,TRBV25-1,CASSTSDRYTEAFF,TGTGCCAGCTCCACCTCGGATAGGTATACTGAAGCTTTCTTT
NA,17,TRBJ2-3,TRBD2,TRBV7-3,CASSLTSPSGGTDTQYF,TGTGCCAGCAGCTTAACCTCGCCCAGCGGGGGCACAGATACGCAGTATTTT
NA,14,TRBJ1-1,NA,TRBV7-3,CASSSGSLNTEAFF,TGTGCCAGCAGCTCGGGATCTCTGAACACTGAAGCTTTCTTT
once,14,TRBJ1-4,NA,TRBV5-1,CASCDSSTNEKLFF,TGCGCCAGCTGCGACAGCTCAACTAATGAAAAACTGTTTTTT
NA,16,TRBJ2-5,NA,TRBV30,CAWSPGSVAFQETQYF,TGTGCCTGGAGTCCCGGGTCAGTGGCGTTCCAAGAGACCCAGTACTTC
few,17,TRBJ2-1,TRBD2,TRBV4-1,CASSQDEELAGLNEQFF,TGCGCCAGCAGCCAAGATGAGGAACTAGCGGGCCTCAATGAGCAGTTCTTC
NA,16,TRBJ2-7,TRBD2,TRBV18,CASSPGLAGGTYEQYF,TGTGCCAGCTCACCCGGACTAGCGGGAGGTACCTACGAGCAGTACTTC
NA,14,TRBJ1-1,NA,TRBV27,CASSSYAGTTEAFF,TGTGCCAGCAGTTCCTACGCTGGAACCACTGAAGCTTTCTTT
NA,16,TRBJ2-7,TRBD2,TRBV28,CASRNLAGDGAYEQYF,TGTGCCAGCAGGAACTTAGCGGGAGACGGAGCCTACGAGCAGTACTTC
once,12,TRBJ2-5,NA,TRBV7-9,CASSLKEETQYF,TGTGCCAGCAGCTTAAAGGAAGAGACCCAGTACTTC
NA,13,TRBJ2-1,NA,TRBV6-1,CASSAQGYNEQFF,TGTGCCAGCAGTGCACAGGGTTACAATGAGCAGTTCTTC
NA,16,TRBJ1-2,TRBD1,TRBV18,CASSPPDRGYDYGYTF,TGTGCCAGCTCACCACCAGACAGGGGGTACGACTATGGCTACACCTTC
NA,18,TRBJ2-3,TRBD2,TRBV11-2,CASSLLRGLAGGTDTQYF,TGTGCCAGCAGCTTACTCCGGGGACTAGCGGGGGGAACAGATACGCAGTATTTT
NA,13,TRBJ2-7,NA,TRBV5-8,CASSPPAGTEQYF,TGTGCCAGCAGCCCCCCGGCAGGAACCGAGCAGTACTTC
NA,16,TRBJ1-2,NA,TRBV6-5,CASSYSAGAQGYGYTF,TGTGCCAGCAGTTACTCGGCAGGGGCGCAGGGCTATGGCTACACCTTC
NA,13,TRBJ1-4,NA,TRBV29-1,CSVVYATNEKLFF,TGCAGCGTTGTGTACGCAACTAATGAAAAACTGTTTTTT
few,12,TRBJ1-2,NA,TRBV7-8,CASRGGLQGYTF,TGTGCCAGCAGGGGGGGACTACAGGGCTACACCTTC
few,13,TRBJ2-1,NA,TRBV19,CASTWKGYNEQFF,TGTGCCAGTACTTGGAAAGGCTACAATGAGCAGTTCTTC
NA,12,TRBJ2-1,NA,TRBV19,CASSWDYNEQFF,TGTGCCAGTAGTTGGGATTACAATGAGCAGTTCTTC
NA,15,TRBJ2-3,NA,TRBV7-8,CASSLGTLFTDTQYF,TGTGCCAGCAGCTTGGGGACTCTTTTCACAGATACGCAGTATTTT
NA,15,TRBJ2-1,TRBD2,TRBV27,CASSSGLAGNNEQFF,TGTGCCAGCAGTAGCGGACTAGCGGGAAACAATGAGCAGTTCTTC
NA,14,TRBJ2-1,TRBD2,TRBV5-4,CASSLTSGNNEQFF,TGTGCCAGCAGCTTGACTAGCGGAAACAATGAGCAGTTCTTC
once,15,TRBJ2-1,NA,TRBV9,CASTRGGDLMFEQFF,TGTGCCAGCACGCGAGGAGGGGATCTAATGTTCGAGCAGTTCTTC
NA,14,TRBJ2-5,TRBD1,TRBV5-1,CASSLGRGLETQYF,TGCGCCAGCAGCTTGGGCAGGGGGCTTGAGACCCAGTACTTC
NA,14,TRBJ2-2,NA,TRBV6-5,CASSFSTDTGELFF,TGTGCCAGCAGTTTCTCGACGGACACCGGGGAGCTGTTTTTT
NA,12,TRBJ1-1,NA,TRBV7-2,CASSLRWGTPFF,TGTGCCAGCAGCTTACGATGGGGAACGCCTTTCTTT
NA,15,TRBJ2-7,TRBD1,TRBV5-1,CASSLEETGVGSQYF,TGCGCCAGCAGCTTGGAGGAGACAGGGGTAGGGAGTCAGTACTTC
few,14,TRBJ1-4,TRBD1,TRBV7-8,CASSLTGTNEKLFF,TGTGCCAGCAGCTTGACAGGGACTAATGAAAAACTGTTTTTT